This T cell receptor (beta chain) was obtained from a study of regulatory dendritic cells for organ transplantation. General study results and limits: Among resting subsets, memory CD8+ cells contained the most alloreactive clonotypes. Naive T cells showed high diversity, memory cells less, memory CD8+ least. Memory CD8+ clonal expansion seemed more limited with regulatory than mature dendritic cells.

There are a few counts of this clone. Its antigen is currently unknown. Generated by immunoSEQ multiplex PCR, the TCRdb table keeps only in-frame clones and is missing some. The repertoire consists of 25,000 to 30,000 clones, with approximately 82% occurring once and the leading ten covering over 0.35%. The V and J ends lost 2 bases and 10 bases, in that order; junction bases with no gene match: 12. The germline V gene has CDR1 SQVTM and CDR2 ANQGSEA. CDR3 length: 15 residues. Memory T cells were CD45RO+, naive were CD45RA+, sorted by FACS. The sequence was collected from a human donor in good health. This chain connects TRBV29-1 to TRBJ2-1, with 9 bases aligning to TRBD2. Sequences were obtained from naive CD8+ T cells from blood. The subset: CD45RA+ naive T cells. CDR3 nucleotides: TGCAGCGTTGAACTAGCGGGGACCCAGACTAGGGAGCAGTTCTTC. This encodes CSVELAGTQTREQFF.